This T cell receptor (beta chain) was identified in a study of shared clonotypes between healthy human individuals. In regard to this clone: Its cognate antigen is unknown. At one end the junction does not follow the germline gene, possibly because of a read error.

General study points: In this cohort, only blood was sampled, and tissue repertoires likely differ. In several donors, around 5% of naive CD4 clonotypes appeared in common. There were few donors, and this limited the genetic and exposure-history diversity represented.

In the study's own analysis: Filtering differed, since immunoSEQ gave only junction sequences and no quality scores. The assay was immunoSEQ multiplex PCR, and TCRdb's table has in-frame clones only and misses some. V, J and clone size reflect that table, while D and trimming were determined from the DNA. The sample lists approximately 2,200,000 clones, about 92% occurring once. CD45RO-negative cells were positively selected for CCR7, leaving out terminally differentiated effector memory CD45RA+ cells. Per germline, CDR1 MDHEN and CDR2 SYDVKM. The length of the CDR3 is 13 residues. This clonotype was sampled from a man aged 18 to 30 in good health. Some clones in this sample may be carry-over from other donors' samples. Sample: naive CD8+ T cells from PBMCs. The gene calls are TRBV28 and TRBJ1-1, with TRBD1 matching over 7 bases. This CDR3 is CASTLTGNAEAFF. The CDR3 DNA reads TGTGCCAGCACCCTGACAGGGAACGCTGAAGCTTTCTTT.